This T cell receptor beta chain derives from a study of Tregs in tolerant kidney transplant recipients. As for the study in general: CFSE-labeled recipient PBMCs were cultured six to seven days with irradiated graft donor PBMCs, then FACS-sorted.

CDR3 length: 14 residues. Germline-derived CDR1 and CDR2 are SGHRS and YFSETQ. The V end was cut by 4 bases, the J end by 6 bases, with 14 bases between. This clone is medium-sized within its sample. Its antigen is as yet unknown. Assay: immunoSEQ multiplex PCR; the TCRdb copy retains only in-frame clones and omits some. The sample contains approximately 8,600 clones, under 55% of which appear only once. Study findings and constraints: Biological reproducibility was not directly addressed, but technical replication error appeared minimal. Validation in larger populations is needed because few patients were studied.

The chain links TRBV5-1 to TRBJ2-1; D may be TRBD1 or TRBD2 (5 bases each). The sample taken for sequencing was CD4+ T cells from blood cultured with allogeneic cells. The TCR sequence derives from a human donor in good health. The CDR3 protein is CASSPGPGGNEQFF. CDR3 DNA: TGCGCCAGCAGCCCGGGGCCCGGAGGCAATGAGCAGTTCTTC.